The 11 T cell receptor beta chains below come from one sample, sequenced in a study of OX40 agonist ivuxolimab in advanced cancers. Profiled with immunoSEQ multiplex PCR; TCRdb holds only in-frame clones, not every one. The sample holds 65,000 to 90,000 clones, about 82% seen once. Sequenced here: CD4+ or CD8+ T cells sorted from blood, sampled in a trial of the OX40 agonist ivuxolimab. These receptors all come from an adult with an advanced solid tumor such as melanoma, head and neck, liver or kidney cancer.

The gene calls are TRBV6-1 and TRBJ1-1, with D perhaps matching TRBD1 (5 bases). Per the germline V gene, CDR1 is MNHNS and CDR2 is SASEGT. V shed 6 bases and J shed 10 bases, with 24 bases lying between them. The CDR3 loop spans 15 amino acids. CDR3 protein: CASSPGGSPIRGAFF. The CDR3 DNA reads as TGTGCCAGCAGCCCTGGGGGATCGCCGATTCGCGGAGCTTTCTTT.

V and J are TRBV7-8 and TRBJ1-1, with D hard to call. This CDR3 spans 13 amino acids. V lost 2 bases, J lost 2 bases, and 6 bases lay in between. Germline assignment: CDR1 SGHVS and CDR2 FQNEAQ. CDR3 sequence: CASSLFINTEAFF. The CDR3 region has the DNA TGTGCCAGCAGCTTATTCATAAACACTGAAGCTTTCTTT.

The chain links TRBV19 to TRBJ2-5, with unresolved D. V was trimmed by 3 bases and J by 5 bases, leaving 10 bases between them. The CDR3 runs to 13 residues. Germline V gives CDR1 LNHDA, CDR2 SQIVND (reference sequence). CDR3 region: CASSMSEVETQYF. In DNA, the CDR3 is TGTGCCAGTAGTATGTCAGAAGTGGAGACCCAGTACTTC.

The chain has TRBV7-8 and TRBJ1-6; 10 nucleotides align to TRBD1. Trimming removed 5 bases from V and 8 bases from J; junction bases left unmatched: 12. This CDR3 region has 17 residues. Germline loops: CDR1 SGHVS, CDR2 FQNEAQ. The CDR3 DNA sequence: TGTGCCAGCAGCCCCCGCGCCCTGGACAGGGGGGATTCACCCCTCCACTTT. This translates into CASSPRALDRGDSPLHF.

The V gene is TRBV7-9, the J gene TRBJ2-5; tentatively, D is TRBD2 (5 bases). This CDR3 is built from 12 residues. The V end lost 1 base, the J end lost 13 bases, and 13 bases lay between the germline ends. Looked up from germline, CDR1 is SEHNR and CDR2 is FQNEAQ (reference sequence). The CDR3 region has the DNA TGTGCCAGCAGCTTAGAGTCGGGAACGTTGTACTTC. Its translation is CASSLESGTLYF.

The chain's CDR3 is CAWSSQGGRQPQHF. The DNA of the CDR3 is TGTGCCTGGAGTTCCCAGGGAGGGCGTCAGCCCCAGCATTTT. This chain connects TRBV30 to TRBJ1-5, with TRBD1 as a possible D gene (5 bases). The germline gives CDR1 GTSNPN, CDR2 SVGIG (reference sequence). There are 14 residues in the CDR3. The V end was cut by 2 bases, the J end by 6 bases, with 14 bases between. The variable domain in full, with the rest retrieved from reference TRBV30 and TRBJ1-5, is SQTIHQWPATLVQPVGSPLSLECTVEGTSNPNLYWYRQAAGRGLQLLFYSVGIGQISSEVPQNLSASRPQDRQFILSSKKLLLSDSGFYLCAWSSQGGRQPQHFGDGTRLSIL.

In its sample, this clone was seen many times. The rearrangement links TRBV30 to TRBJ1-6, with unresolved D. Germline loops: CDR1 GTSNPN, CDR2 SVGIG (reference sequence). The CDR3 consists of 13 residues. The V end lost 5 bases, the J end lost 5 bases, and 10 bases lay between the germline ends. The CDR3 loop is CAWGPQNNSPLHF. CDR3 bases: TGTGCCTGGGGTCCACAAAATAATTCACCCCTCCACTTT. Full variable domain (missing parts from reference TRBV30 and TRBJ1-6): SQTIHQWPATLVQPVGSPLSLECTVEGTSNPNLYWYRQAAGRGLQLLFYSVGIGQISSEVPQNLSASRPQDRQFILSSKKLLLSDSGFYLCAWGPQNNSPLHFGNGTRLTVT.

The chain carries TRBV6-6 and TRBJ1-5; D uncertain. Germline CDR1 reads MNHNY; CDR2 reads SVGAGI (reference sequence). Trimming shortened V by 2 bases and J by 0 bases, and 2 bases separated the two germline ends. This CDR3 is 13 amino acids long. Here the CDR3 reads CASSYHSNQPQHF. The CDR3 DNA is TGTGCCAGCAGTTACCATAGCAATCAGCCCCAGCATTTT.

This chain links TRBV11-2 with TRBJ2-7; D is undetermined. Germline lookup yields CDR1 SGHAT and CDR2 FQNNGV. The CDR3 contains 13 residues. The V and J ends lost 5 bases and 6 bases respectively, with 14 bases between them. CDR3 DNA sequence: TGTGCCAGCAGCCCCTGGAGTGTAGGCGAGCAGTACTTC. It encodes CASSPWSVGEQYF. The full variable domain, in which reference TRBV11-2 and TRBJ2-7 provide the parts outside the CDR3, is EAGVAQSPRYKIIEKRQSVAFWCNPISGHATLYWYQQILGQGPKLLIQFQNNGVVDDSQLPKDRFSAERLKGVDSTLKIQPAKLEDSAVYLCASSPWSVGEQYFGPGTRLTVT.

The V gene is TRBV15, the J gene TRBJ1-6, with 9 positions matching TRBD1. The ends lost 4 bases at V and 9 bases at J; junction bases unmatched: 7. The CDR3 length is 15 residues. The germline V gene encodes CDR1 LNHNV and CDR2 YYDKDF (reference sequence). CDR3 sequence (DNA): TGTGCCACCAGCACGGGACAGGGCGTTTCTTCACCCCTCCACTTT. The encoded protein is CATSTGQGVSSPLHF.

The chain has TRBV19 and TRBJ2-3; D gene unclear. The CDR3 loop spans 13 amino acids. Per germline, CDR1 LNHDA and CDR2 SQIVND (reference sequence). V lost 5 bases to trimming and J lost 6 bases, with 12 bases between them. The CDR3 DNA is TGTGCCAGTAGTGGGCCCCGACGGGATACGCAGTATTTT. As protein: CASSGPRRDTQYF.